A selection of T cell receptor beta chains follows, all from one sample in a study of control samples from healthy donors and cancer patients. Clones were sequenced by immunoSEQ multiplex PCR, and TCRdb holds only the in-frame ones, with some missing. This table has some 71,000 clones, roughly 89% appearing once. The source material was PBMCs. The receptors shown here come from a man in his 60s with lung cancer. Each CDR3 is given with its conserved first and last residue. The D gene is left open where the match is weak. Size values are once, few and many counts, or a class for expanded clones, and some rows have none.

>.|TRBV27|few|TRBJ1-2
CASSFYSTASIYGYTF
TGTGCCAGCAGCTTTTACTCGACAGCCAGTATCTATGGCTACACCTTC
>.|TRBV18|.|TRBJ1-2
CASSPGGVYGYTF
TGTGCCAGCTCACCAGGGGGCGTCTATGGCTACACCTTC
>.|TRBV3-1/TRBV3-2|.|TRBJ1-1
CASSQALMNTEAFF
TGTGCCAGCAGCCAGGCGCTCATGAACACTGAAGCTTTCTTT
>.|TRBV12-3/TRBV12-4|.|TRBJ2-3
CASSPWSADTQYF
TGTGCCAGCAGTCCCTGGTCGGCGGATACGCAGTATTTT
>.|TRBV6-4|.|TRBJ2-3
CATRDTQYF
TGTGCGACGCGGGATACGCAGTATTTT
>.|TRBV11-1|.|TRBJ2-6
CASSFLPLNVLTF
TGTGCCAGCAGCTTCCTTCCCCTCAACGTCCTGACTTTC
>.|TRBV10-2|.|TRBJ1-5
CASSELGDGSNQPQHF
TGCGCCAGCAGTGAGTTGGGTGACGGTAGCAATCAGCCCCAGCATTTT
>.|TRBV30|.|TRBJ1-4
CAWSRTGLQLFF
TGTGCCTGGAGTCGGACCGGGCTCCAACTGTTTTTT
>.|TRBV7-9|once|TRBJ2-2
CASSGGTSSTGELFF
TGTGCCAGCAGCGGGGGGACATCGAGCACCGGGGAGCTGTTTTTT
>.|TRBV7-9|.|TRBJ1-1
CASSEKGRMNTEAFF
TGTGCCAGCAGCGAAAAGGGGCGTATGAACACTGAAGCTTTCTTT
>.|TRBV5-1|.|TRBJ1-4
CASSFDAGATNEKLFF
TGCGCCAGCAGCTTCGATGCAGGCGCAACTAATGAAAAACTGTTTTTT
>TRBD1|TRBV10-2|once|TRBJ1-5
CASSGPGGGQPQHF
TGCGCCAGCAGTGGACCAGGGGGCGGTCAGCCCCAGCATTTT
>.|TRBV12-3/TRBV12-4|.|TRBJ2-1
CASSSTWYEQFF
TGTGCCAGCAGTTCCACTTGGTATGAGCAGTTCTTC
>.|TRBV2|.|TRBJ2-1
CASSGSGNEQFF
TGTGCCAGCAGTGGTAGCGGAAATGAGCAGTTCTTC
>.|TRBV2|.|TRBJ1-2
CASWERHPEGGYTF
TGTGCCAGCTGGGAGCGACACCCCGAAGGCGGCTACACCTTC
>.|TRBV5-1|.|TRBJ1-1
CASSLLPGATNTEAFF
TGCGCCAGCAGCTTGCTTCCAGGGGCAACGAACACTGAAGCTTTCTTT
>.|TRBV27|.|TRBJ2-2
CASSLKGRGTGELFF
TGTGCCAGCAGTTTGAAGGGCCGAGGGACCGGGGAGCTGTTTTTT
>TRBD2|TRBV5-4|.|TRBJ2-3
CASRPSGGPSSTDTQYF
TGTGCCAGCAGGCCGAGCGGGGGGCCTTCTAGCACAGATACGCAGTATTTT
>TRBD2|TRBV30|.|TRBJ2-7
CAWKLAGSIGEQYF
TGTGCCTGGAAACTAGCGGGGTCCATCGGCGAGCAGTACTTC
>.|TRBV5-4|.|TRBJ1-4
CASSSRGGNEKLFF
TGTGCCAGCAGCTCAAGGGGGGGTAATGAAAAACTGTTTTTT
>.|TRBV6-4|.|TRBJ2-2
CASSGGKGDTGELFF
TGTGCCAGCAGCGGAGGTAAAGGGGACACCGGGGAGCTGTTTTTT
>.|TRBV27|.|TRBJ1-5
CASSPAGINQPQHF
TGTGCCAGCAGTCCAGCAGGGATCAATCAGCCCCAGCATTTT
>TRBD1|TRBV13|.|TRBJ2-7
CASSIRGQGKSYEQYF
TGTGCCAGCAGCATAAGGGGACAGGGTAAATCCTACGAGCAGTACTTC
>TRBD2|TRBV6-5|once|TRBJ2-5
CASRTSGETQYF
TGTGCCAGTAGGACTAGCGGAGAGACCCAGTACTTC
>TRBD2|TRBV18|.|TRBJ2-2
CASSPDLAGGPNTGELFF
TGTGCCAGCTCACCGGATCTAGCGGGGGGCCCGAACACCGGGGAGCTGTTTTTT
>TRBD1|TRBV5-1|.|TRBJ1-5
CASSLKFGPEDRGNQPQHF
TGCGCCAGCAGCTTGAAATTTGGGCCTGAAGACAGGGGAAATCAGCCCCAGCATTTT
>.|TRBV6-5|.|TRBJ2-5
CASSYRSIPRGETQYF
TGTGCCAGCAGTTACCGGTCGATCCCTAGGGGAGAGACCCAGTACTTC
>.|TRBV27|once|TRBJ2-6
CASSLNRAGANVLTF
TGTGCCAGCAGTCTAAACAGGGCTGGGGCCAACGTCCTGACTTTC
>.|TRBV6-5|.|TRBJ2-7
CASNIAIYGTYEQYF
TGTGCCAGCAACATCGCTATCTACGGAACCTACGAGCAGTACTTC
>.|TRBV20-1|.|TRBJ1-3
CSAEQGDTIYF
TGCAGTGCAGAACAGGGAGACACCATATATTTT
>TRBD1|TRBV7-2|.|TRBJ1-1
CASSFQGARYTEAFF
TGTGCCAGCAGCTTTCAGGGGGCGCGTTACACTGAAGCTTTCTTT
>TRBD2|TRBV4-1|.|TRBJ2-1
CASSPRLAGGSSYNEQFF
TGCGCCAGCAGCCCCAGACTAGCGGGGGGTTCCTCCTACAATGAGCAGTTCTTC
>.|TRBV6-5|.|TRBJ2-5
CAGRGPGRETQYF
TGTGCCGGCCGGGGACCCGGGCGGGAGACCCAGTACTTC
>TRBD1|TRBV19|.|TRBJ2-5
CASSIDRGQGETQYF
TGTGCCAGTAGTATTGACAGGGGGCAAGGGGAGACCCAGTACTTC
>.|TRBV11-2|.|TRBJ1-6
CASSLDGMVWKHSPLHF
TGTGCCAGCAGCTTAGATGGGATGGTTTGGAAACATTCACCCCTCCACTTT
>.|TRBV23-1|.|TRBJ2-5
CASSQSRGSQETQYF
TGCGCCAGCAGTCAATCTCGCGGATCTCAAGAGACCCAGTACTTC
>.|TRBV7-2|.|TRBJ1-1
CASSQHPGGEAFF
TGTGCCAGCAGCCAACACCCGGGTGGCGAAGCTTTCTTT
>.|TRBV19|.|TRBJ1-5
CASTTPWGGDQPQHF
TGTGCCAGTACGACCCCATGGGGAGGGGATCAGCCCCAGCATTTT
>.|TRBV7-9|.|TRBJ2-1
CASSGDLIYNEQFF
TGTGCCAGCAGCGGCGACCTGATCTACAATGAGCAGTTCTTC
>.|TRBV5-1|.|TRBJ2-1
CASSLALYNEQFF
TGCGCCAGCAGCTTGGCTCTATACAATGAGCAGTTCTTC
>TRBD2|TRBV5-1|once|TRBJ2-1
CASSLGLAGGINNEQFF
TGCGCCAGCAGCCTTGGACTAGCGGGGGGGATTAACAATGAGCAGTTCTTC
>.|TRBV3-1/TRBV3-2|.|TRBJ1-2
CASSQWGKPEDYGYTF
TGTGCCAGCAGCCAATGGGGTAAGCCGGAAGACTATGGCTACACCTTC
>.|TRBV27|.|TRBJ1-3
CASSESGSGNTIYF
TGTGCCAGCAGCGAATCAGGGTCTGGAAACACCATATATTTT
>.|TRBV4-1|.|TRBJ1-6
CASSPPWRDSPLHF
TGCGCCAGCAGCCCCCCTTGGAGGGATTCACCCCTCCACTTT
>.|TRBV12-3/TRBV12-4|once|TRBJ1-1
CASSFGQNTEAFF
TGTGCCAGCAGTTTTGGACAGAACACTGAAGCTTTCTTT
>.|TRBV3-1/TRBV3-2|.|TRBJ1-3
CASSQGMGGSNSGNTIYF
TGTGCCAGCAGCCAAGGCATGGGGGGCTCCAACTCTGGAAACACCATATATTTT
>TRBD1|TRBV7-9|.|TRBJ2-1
CASSRRGQGGDEQFF
TGTGCCAGCAGCCGTAGGGGACAGGGGGGAGATGAGCAGTTCTTC
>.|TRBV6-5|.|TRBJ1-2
CASSRLGEGYTF
TGTGCCAGCAGCCGCCTCGGGGAGGGCTACACCTTC
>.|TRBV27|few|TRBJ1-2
CASSLAGATYGYTF
TGTGCCAGCAGTTTAGCAGGCGCGACCTATGGCTACACCTTC
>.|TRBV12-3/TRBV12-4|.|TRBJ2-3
CASSLRTDTQYF
TGTGCCAGCAGTTTACGGACAGATACGCAGTATTTT
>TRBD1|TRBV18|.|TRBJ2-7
CASSPGTETYEQYF
TGTGCCAGCTCGCCGGGGACAGAGACCTACGAGCAGTACTTC
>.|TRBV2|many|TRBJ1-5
CASSDQGFSNQPQHF
TGTGCCAGCAGTGACCAGGGGTTCAGCAATCAGCCCCAGCATTTT
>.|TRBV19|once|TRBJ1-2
CASSISNRVGDGYTF
TGTGCCAGTAGTATTAGCAACAGGGTGGGAGATGGCTACACCTTC